This TCR beta chain was retrieved from a study of T-cell memory formation after mild COVID-19 (dated by TCRdb to the early 2020s). A note on the overall study: TCR sequence clusters from the two donors were found to be largely donor specific. In a couple of donors, T-cell clones that expanded and contracted after mild COVID-19 were followed by sequencing TCRalpha and TCRbeta repertoires longitudinally. The cohort was made up of two young adult volunteers, one female and one male, who were previously healthy. On the study overall, not on this receptor specifically: Balanced CD4/CD8 phenotypes were observed for clones contracting from day 15 to 85, whereas a bias towards CD4+ was observed for a second wave of clones expanding from day 15 to 37. Some responding clones were detected in pre-infection memory, suggesting pre-existing cross-reactive memory T cells joined the SARS-CoV-2 response. Contracting CD4+ clones were located mainly in the CM and EM memory subsets, whereas CD8+ clones were found to be enriched in EMRA. SARS-CoV-2 specificity was not confirmed for the second-wave clones peaking on day 37. The study covered only two mild cases, and larger cohorts including severe cases with pre-infection samples were considered necessary.

Between the V and J ends, shortened by 5 bases and 6 bases respectively, the junction contains 8 bases. The CDR3 measures 11 amino acids from cysteine to phenylalanine. Of the read, only the CDR3 DNA is kept; its 33 bases are in frame from base 1. Per the germline V gene, SGHRS is the CDR1 and YFSETQ is the CDR2. Ficoll-Paque density gradient centrifugation was the method used to isolate PBMCs. This clonotype was detected a few times. It lacks a known antigen. Base qualities are not at hand, and no much larger clone is one base apart. Sequencing instrument: Illumina NovaSeq 6000. Using 5'RACE with constant-segment primers, TCRalpha and TCRbeta cDNA libraries were constructed, with sample barcodes and unique molecular identifiers added in the process. Trizol reagent was used to extract RNA from every sample. The libraries were amplified in two PCR steps, and the second step added a second sample barcode and Illumina TruSeq adapters. Sequencing of libraries was performed on an Illumina NovaSeq with 2 x 150 bp paired-end reads. In the paper's pipeline: Demultiplexing of reads and collapsing into UMI-guided consensus sequences were performed with migec v1.2.7. Using mixcr v2.1.11, UMI consensuses were aligned to TRA and TRB V and J templates and then assembled into clonotypes. A clonotype was counted as expanded or contracted only when both edgeR and NoisET called the clonotype significant, with the noise models trained on biological replicates. For edgeR calls, the thresholds were a false discovery rate-adjusted p below 0.01 and a log2 fold-change of 1. As an exploratory analysis of dynamics, max-normalized trajectories of the 1000 most abundant clonotypes were examined by PCA with hierarchical clustering. Separately sequenced CD4+ and CD8+ repertoires were used to assign the CD4 or CD8 phenotype of responding clones. In-frame beta chains were kept once TCRdb had trimmed the public reads at Q25 with fastp and called clones with MiXCR. Duplicate CDR3 protein sequences are folded into a single record with the most common DNA and genes. The V and J calls and clone size are TCRdb's, not the authors'. The sample table lists roughly 370,000 distinct CDR3 sequences, roughly 15% of them with a count of one. In total, the top ten clones hold about 22% of the sample.

Input material: PBMCs or a T cell subset sorted from them (not recorded which). The source is a man between 18 and 29 years old who had mild COVID-19 (a few samples of this study predate the infection). The sample titles of this study are shuffled in the database, so cell type and time point are left out; the donor was told from shared clones. The V gene is TRBV5-1 and the J gene is TRBJ2-5; TRBD2 is a possible D gene, resting on 6 matching bases. Here the CDR3 is given as CASSGGKTQYF. The sequence in DNA is TGCGCCAGCAGTGGCGGGAAGACCCAGTACTTC.